These 14 T cell receptor beta chains were sequenced from one sample in a study of T cell responses to AZD1222 COVID-19 vaccine. The method was immunoSEQ multiplex PCR; TCRdb's version includes in-frame clones alone and lacks a portion of them. The sample holds 140,000 or so clones, over 75% seen once. The sample was peripheral blood, taken on day 0 of AZD1222 vaccination. These receptors were collected from an adult in good health.

The chain joins TRBV14 to TRBJ2-1; TRBD2 aligns across 8 bases. V was clipped by 3 bases and J by 8 bases; unmatched bases: 6. This CDR3 region has 14 residues. Germline V gene data show CDR1 as SGHDN and CDR2 as FVKESK. The CDR3 is CASSQRRGGHEQFF. Written as DNA, the CDR3 is TGTGCCAGCAGCCAGCGACGGGGGGGCCATGAGCAGTTCTTC. Full variable domain (remainder filled in from reference TRBV14 and TRBJ2-1): EAGVTQFPSHSVIEKGQTVTLRCDPISGHDNLYWYRRVMGKEIKFLLHFVKESKQDESGMPNNRFLAERTGGTYSTLKVQPAELEDSGVYFCASSQRRGGHEQFFGPGTRLTVL.

This clone was seen a single time. This sequence joins TRBV9 and TRBJ2-7; D is perhaps TRBD1 (6 bases). Germline lookup yields CDR1 SGDLS and CDR2 YYNGEE. This CDR3 region has 15 residues. Trimming pared 4 bases from V and 5 bases from J, leaving 19 bases between. The CDR3 loop is CASSPGQSHSHEQYF. The CDR3 nucleotides are TGTGCCAGCAGCCCCGGACAGTCTCACAGCCACGAGCAGTACTTC.

The chain links TRBV2 to TRBJ1-5; no clear D. The CDR3 runs 16 residues. CDR1 is SNHLY and CDR2 is FYNNEI in the germline V gene. The V end was cut by 0 bases, the J end by 2 bases, with 11 bases between. In nucleotides, the CDR3 is TGTGCCAGCAGTGAAGCCGGCCTCGGGGGCAATCAGCCCCAGCATTTT. It is translated as CASSEAGLGGNQPQHF.

J is TRBJ1-1 and V is TRBV11-2, with TRBD1 as a possible D gene (5 bases). Per the germline V gene, CDR1 is SGHAT and CDR2 is FQNNGV. The CDR3 is 16 amino acids. Trimming removed 6 bases at V and 0 bases at J, with 17 bases between. CDR3 in amino acids: CASRTIRGPLNTEAFF. The CDR3 DNA reads as TGTGCCAGCAGGACGATTAGGGGACCCTTGAACACTGAAGCTTTCTTT. Together with reference TRBV11-2 and TRBJ1-1, the CDR3 gives the full variable domain: EAGVAQSPRYKIIEKRQSVAFWCNPISGHATLYWYQQILGQGPKLLIQFQNNGVVDDSQLPKDRFSAERLKGVDSTLKIQPAKLEDSAVYLCASRTIRGPLNTEAFFGQGTRLTVV.

The V and J genes are TRBV12-3 or TRBV12-4 and TRBJ2-3, with D unclear. Trimming stripped 5 bases from V and 5 bases from J, with 11 bases between. This CDR3 spans 13 amino acids. CDR3 nucleotides: TGTGCCAGCAGTGTTAACCATCAAGATACGCAGTATTTT. Its translation is CASSVNHQDTQYF.

The chain links TRBV19 to TRBJ2-6; D unresolved. The germline V gene encodes CDR1 LNHDA and CDR2 SQIVND (reference sequence). The CDR3 length is 14 residues. V lost 6 bases and J lost 4, with 10 bases in between. The CDR3 here is CASRSSGGANVLTF. CDR3 in DNA: TGTGCCAGTAGATCTTCAGGAGGGGCCAACGTCCTGACTTTC. Full variable domain (outside the CDR3, taken from reference TRBV19 and TRBJ2-6): DGGITQSPKYLFRKEGQNVTLSCEQNLNHDAMYWYRQDPGQGLRLIYYSQIVNDFQKGDIAEGYSVSREKKESFPLTVTSAQKNPTAFYLCASRSSGGANVLTFGAGSRLTVL.

The DNA of the CDR3 is TGTGCCAGCGCGGGGCAGGCGCAAACAACTGAAGCTTTCTTT. Residues: CASAGQAQTTEAFF. The V call is TRBV6-5, the J call TRBJ1-1; TRBD1 might be the D (5 bases). Germline lookup yields CDR1 MNHEY and CDR2 SVGAGI. This CDR3 region has 14 residues. V dropped 8 bases and J dropped 5 bases, with 18 bases sitting between them.

The rearrangement uses TRBV6-5 and TRBJ1-2; D gene uncertain. The germline V gene encodes CDR1 MNHEY and CDR2 SVGAGI. This CDR3 region has 15 residues. V shed 5 bases and J shed 0 bases, with 13 bases lying between them. CDR3 coding DNA: TGTGCCAGCAGTCGCGGGCTACTAGCTAACTATGGCTACACCTTC. It translates to CASSRGLLANYGYTF.

The chain combines TRBV19 with TRBJ2-3; D might be TRBD2 (6 bases). Trimming removed 8 bases at V and 0 bases at J, with 9 bases between. The CDR3 is 13 amino acids. From germline, CDR1 is LNHDA and CDR2 SQIVND (reference sequence). CDR3 nucleotides: TGTGCCAGTGGGGGGACTAGCACAGATACGCAGTATTTT. It specifies CASGGTSTDTQYF.

V usage is TRBV5-1 and J usage is TRBJ2-3; 8 nucleotides agree with TRBD2. The trim removed 0 bases at V and 0 bases at J, leaving 6 bases unmatched. Per germline, CDR1 SGHRS and CDR2 YFSETQ. The length of the CDR3 is 17 residues. CDR3 coding DNA: TGCGCCAGCAGCTTGGGAAGTAGCGGGGAGAGCACAGATACGCAGTATTTT. Its translation: CASSLGSSGESTDTQYF.

The genes are TRBV5-5 and TRBJ1-1; D is uncertain. CDR3 size: 18 residues. V dropped 4 bases and J dropped 0 bases, with 22 bases sitting between them. Germline V CDR1 and CDR2: SGHKS, YYEKEE (reference sequence). This CDR3 reads CASSQVYAATIMNTEAFF. CDR3 in DNA: TGTGCCAGCAGCCAGGTTTATGCAGCGACTATTATGAACACTGAAGCTTTCTTT.

The chain links TRBV6-6 to TRBJ1-1; D is perhaps TRBD1 (5 bases). V was clipped by 5 bases and J by 5 bases, with 21 bases between them. CDR3 size: 16 residues. The germline gives CDR1 MNHNY, CDR2 SVGAGI (reference sequence). CDR3 protein: CASSRGTLLGGTEAFF. DNA for the CDR3: TGTGCCAGCAGTCGAGGGACCCTCCTTGGGGGTACTGAAGCTTTCTTT.

In this sample, this clone turned up once. V and J are TRBV11-2 and TRBJ2-4, with D uncertain. CDR3 length: 14 amino acids. V dropped 5 bases and J dropped 3 bases, with 11 bases sitting between them. Germline loops: CDR1 SGHAT, CDR2 FQNNGV. CDR3 loop: CASSRELIKNIQYF. CDR3 nucleotide sequence: TGTGCCAGCAGCCGAGAGCTTATCAAAAACATTCAGTACTTC.

CDR3 in DNA: TGCGCCAGCAGCTTGGAACCGCGCTCTGGAAACACCATATATTTT. It translates to CASSLEPRSGNTIYF. The V call is TRBV5-1, the J call TRBJ1-3; D remains unclear. Germline CDR1 is SGHRS and CDR2 is YFSETQ. This CDR3 has 15 residues. The ends were cut back, 0 bases at V and 0 bases at J, with 7 bases in the middle.